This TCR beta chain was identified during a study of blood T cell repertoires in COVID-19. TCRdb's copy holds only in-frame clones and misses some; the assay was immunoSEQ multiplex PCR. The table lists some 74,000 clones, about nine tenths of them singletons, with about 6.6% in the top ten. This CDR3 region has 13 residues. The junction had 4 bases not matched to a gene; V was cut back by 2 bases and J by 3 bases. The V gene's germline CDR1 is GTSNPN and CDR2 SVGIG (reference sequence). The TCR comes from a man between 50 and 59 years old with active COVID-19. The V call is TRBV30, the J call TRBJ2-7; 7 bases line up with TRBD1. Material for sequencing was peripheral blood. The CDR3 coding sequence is TGTGCCTGGAGTAGGACAGGAGTCTACGAGCAGTACTTC. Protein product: CAWSRTGVYEQYF.